The clone carrying this T cell receptor beta chain was recorded a few times. What it binds is not known. The sample is drawn from a study of cytomegalovirus exposure and HLA in healthy donors. V gave up 8 bases and J gave up 1 base; unmatched junction bases: 4. This CDR3 is 14 amino acids long. Looked up from germline, CDR1 is MNHNS and CDR2 is SASEGT. The study's findings and limits: Cytomegalovirus-associated status was assigned to 164 TCR beta chains.

The donors gave bone marrow, and they were healthy. Researchers ran the PCR with 60 Vbeta and 13 Jbeta primers. Source study methods: Unique TCR beta chains totaled some 88 million in a later count, with some 10 million of them shared. The assay was immunoSEQ multiplex PCR, and TCRdb's table has in-frame clones only and misses some. Clonal size and the V and J genes are those of that table, whereas D and trimming came from the DNA. The sample includes approximately 80,000 clones, roughly 70% of them seen just once. The gene calls are TRBV6-1 and TRBJ2-2; 7 nucleotides match TRBD1. The clonotype was recovered from a man under 40 in good health and CMV-seropositive. Sequences were obtained from PBMCs. For the CDR3, the DNA is TGTGCCAGCTCCTGGGACAGGAACACCGGGGAGCTGTTTTTT. Translation gives CASSWDRNTGELFF.